This T cell receptor (beta chain) was sequenced in a study of T cells after yellow fever vaccination. TCRdb independently ran MiXCR on the 5' RACE reads; one entry per CDR3 protein. The repertoire holds some 670,000 distinct CDR3 sequences, with 9% to 15% as singletons. The sample holds a few counts of this clonotype. Its cognate antigen is unknown. Regarding the study as a whole: Abundant contaminating clonotypes from the bulk population could appear in FACS-sorted repertoires.

Germline CDR1 reads SGHRS; CDR2 reads YFSETQ. The CDR3 loop spans 11 amino acids. The V end was cut by 5 bases, the J end by 6 bases, with 8 bases between. The sample here was PBMCs, taken on the day of the yellow fever booster vaccination. This chain joins TRBV5-1 and TRBJ1-1; possible D gene TRBD1, 5 bases. The TCR originated in a young man who received the YFV17D yellow fever vaccine. CDR3 region: CASRGRAEAFF. The CDR3 nucleotides are TGCGCCAGCAGGGGCAGGGCTGAAGCTTTCTTT.